These 23 T cell receptor beta chains originate from one sample sequenced in a study of T cell changes during pregnancy in multiple sclerosis. Sequenced by immunoSEQ multiplex PCR; TCRdb stores in-frame clones only, minus some. The repertoire holds roughly 47,000 clones, 94% seen once, with around 5% in the top ten. The material sequenced was CD8+ T cells from peripheral blood mononuclear cells, taken before pregnancy. The receptors were sampled from a female donor with multiple sclerosis, enrolled in a pregnancy study.

The CDR3 region is CAISDHEVAGGSYNEQFF. DNA of the CDR3: TGTGCCATCAGTGATCACGAAGTAGCGGGGGGCTCCTACAATGAGCAGTTCTTC. The rearrangement links TRBV10-3 to TRBJ2-1; 10 bases match TRBD2. J lost 0 bases, V lost 3 bases, and 8 bases had no gene match. CDR1 and CDR2 (germline): ENHRY, SYGVKD. The CDR3 spans 18 residues.

The J gene is TRBJ2-1, the V gene TRBV5-4, with D unresolved. The CDR3 is 11 amino acids. The V end lost 2 bases, the J end lost 6 bases, and 3 bases lay between the germline ends. In germline, CDR1 is SGHNT, CDR2 YYREEE (reference sequence). The CDR3 loop reads CASSFGNEQFF. The CDR3 DNA reads TGTGCCAGCAGCTTCGGCAATGAGCAGTTCTTC.

The chain is built from TRBV9 and TRBJ2-1; perhaps TRBD2 as D (6 bases). Germline-derived CDR1 and CDR2 are SGDLS and YYNGEE. Trimming shortened V by 2 bases and J by 7 bases, and 16 bases separated the two germline ends. CDR3 length: 15 amino acids. This CDR3 reads CASSVPGARENEQFF. The CDR3 DNA reads TGTGCCAGCAGCGTGCCGGGAGCGAGGGAAAATGAGCAGTTCTTC.

The J gene is TRBJ2-7, the V gene TRBV7-8; the match to TRBD2 covers 8 bases. Germline CDR1 and CDR2: SGHVS and FQNEAQ. Trimming removed 1 base from V and 2 bases from J; junction bases left unmatched: 4. The CDR3 consists of 15 residues. CDR3 bases: TGTGCCAGCAGCTTAGGAACTAGCGGTACCTACGAGCAGTACTTC. It specifies CASSLGTSGTYEQYF.

The count of this clone is one. This chain uses TRBV7-9 with TRBJ2-1; TRBD2 agrees at 13 bases. Germline trimming cut 1 base from V and 8 bases from J; bases unmatched to any gene: 14. This CDR3 comprises 19 residues. Germline V lookup: CDR1 SEHNR, CDR2 FQNEAQ (reference sequence). CDR3 nucleotides: TGTGCCAGCAGCTTAGGGGAGAACGGACTAGCGGGAGTTTTATATGAGCAGTTCTTC. Residues: CASSLGENGLAGVLYEQFF.

V is TRBV12-5 and J is TRBJ1-2; 9 nucleotides match TRBD1. Germline lookup yields CDR1 LGHNT and CDR2 FRNRAP. The J segment lost 7 bases and the V segment lost 7 bases, leaving 13 bases of the junction unmatched. CDR3 length: 15 residues. The CDR3 sequence: CASAPTGTGWVGYTF. In nucleotides, the CDR3 is TGTGCTAGTGCCCCGACCGGGACAGGGTGGGTTGGCTACACCTTC.

This chain joins TRBV19 and TRBJ1-1, with D possibly TRBD1 on 5 matching bases. Germline assignment: CDR1 LNHDA and CDR2 SQIVND (reference sequence). The CDR3 spans 15 residues. The ends were cut back, 6 bases at V and 4 bases at J, with 18 bases in the middle. CDR3 loop: CASSPGQGGLTEAFF. The CDR3 region has the DNA TGTGCCAGTAGCCCGGGGCAGGGAGGGCTCACTGAAGCTTTCTTT.

The V and J genes are TRBV5-5 and TRBJ2-3; TRBD1 matches at 7 bases. CDR1 is SGHKS, CDR2 YYEKEE, per germline (reference sequence). This CDR3 region has 16 residues. Trimming at V came to 1 base and at J to 3 bases, leaving 8 bases not matched to a gene. The CDR3 coding sequence is TGTGCCAGCAGCTTGTTAATAGGGGGCCAAACAGATACGCAGTATTTT. Protein sequence: CASSLLIGGQTDTQYF.

The rearrangement joins TRBV29-1 to TRBJ1-1, with 10 bases matching TRBD1. Per the germline V gene, CDR1 is SQVTM and CDR2 is ANQGSEA. V dropped 6 bases and J dropped 1; count of bases not matched to a gene: 11. This CDR3 has 16 residues. The CDR3 reads CSVKSGTGEWNTEAFF. The CDR3 bases are TGCAGCGTCAAATCCGGGACAGGGGAATGGAACACTGAAGCTTTCTTT.

This rearrangement joins TRBV29-1 to TRBJ1-5; 9 bases match TRBD1. Per germline, CDR1 SQVTM and CDR2 ANQGSEA. The CDR3 is 14 residues long. V trimming: 2 bases; J trimming: 7 bases; junction bases outside the gene matches: 6. CDR3 region: CSVELQGAGQPQHF. The CDR3 DNA reads TGCAGCGTTGAACTACAGGGGGCGGGACAGCCCCAGCATTTT.

The chain links TRBV5-1 to TRBJ2-7; 12 nucleotides match TRBD1. Germline-derived CDR1 and CDR2 are SGHRS and YFSETQ. Trimming took 0 bases from V and 6 from J; bases not matched to a gene: 7. This CDR3 has 16 amino acids. CDR3 DNA: TGCGCCAGCAGCTTGGTAGGGACAGGGGGCATGGGCGAGCAGTACTTC. Its protein is CASSLVGTGGMGEQYF. Full variable domain (rest looked up from reference TRBV5-1 and TRBJ2-7): KAGVTQTPRYLIKTRGQQVTLSCSPISGHRSVSWYQQTPGQGLQFLFEYFSETQRNKGNFPGRFSGRQFSNSRSEMNVSTLELGDSALYLCASSLVGTGGMGEQYFGPGTRLTVT.

The gene calls are TRBV7-6 and TRBJ2-2; a weak D match, TRBD1 (6 bases). Germline loops: CDR1 SGHVS, CDR2 FNYEAQ. The CDR3 runs to 14 residues. V lost 3 bases to trimming and J lost 3 bases, with 8 bases between them. This chain's CDR3 is CASSFRTDTGELFF. CDR3 sequence (DNA): TGTGCCAGCAGCTTCCGGACAGACACCGGGGAGCTGTTTTTT.

This clone has only one observation. The rearrangement joins TRBV28 to TRBJ2-7, with D maybe TRBD2 (5 bases). Trimming took off 6 bases at V and 3 bases at J, with 12 bases between the two ends. Per germline, CDR1 MDHEN and CDR2 SYDVKM. The CDR3 sequence is 13 residues long. The CDR3 nucleotides are TGTGCCAGCAGCCCCCCGGACTTCTACGAGCAGTACTTC. As protein: CASSPPDFYEQYF.

V usage is TRBV28 and J usage is TRBJ1-1; 9 nucleotides match TRBD1. Per the germline V gene, CDR1 is MDHEN and CDR2 is SYDVKM. V was pared by 4 bases and J by 10 bases, with 10 bases of the junction left unmatched. This CDR3 has 14 amino acids. The CDR3, as DNA: TGTGCCAGCAGTTCCCAGGGACAGGGTAATCTAGCTTTCTTT. Amino acid sequence: CASSSQGQGNLAFF.

This chain joins TRBV2 and TRBJ2-3; TRBD2 agrees at 10 bases. With V trimmed by 6 bases and J by 4 bases, 22 bases remained unmatched. The CDR3 runs to 20 residues. Per germline, CDR1 SNHLY and CDR2 FYNNEI. CDR3 amino acids: CASSPTLAAGGPSLPDTQYF. CDR3 DNA sequence: TGTGCCAGCAGCCCCACCCTAGCAGCGGGAGGGCCCAGCCTCCCAGATACGCAGTATTTT.

The chain carries TRBV27 and TRBJ2-7; maybe TRBD1 (6 bases). The CDR3 is made up of 13 amino acids. The germline gives CDR1 MNHEY, CDR2 SMNVEV (reference sequence). V lost 8 bases and J 1 base, leaving 12 bases between the germline ends. Written as DNA, the CDR3 is TGTGCCAGCGGCTCAGACAGGTCCTACGAGCAGTACTTC. Its translation is CASGSDRSYEQYF.

The chain combines TRBV19 with TRBJ1-1; D remains ambiguous. V dropped 1 base and J dropped 4 bases, with 7 bases sitting between them. Per the germline V gene, CDR1 is LNHDA and CDR2 is SQIVND (reference sequence). This CDR3 has 13 amino acids. The CDR3 sequence is CASSIGTGTEAFF. The DNA for the CDR3 is TGTGCCAGTAGTATAGGCACGGGCACTGAAGCTTTCTTT.

This rearrangement joins TRBV19 to TRBJ1-1; TRBD1 agrees at 8 bases. The CDR3 runs 15 residues. Germline V CDR1 and CDR2: LNHDA, SQIVND (reference sequence). The V and J ends lost 4 bases and 4 bases, in that order; junction bases with no gene match: 8. The CDR3 sequence is CASSRYRGKSTEAFF. DNA of the CDR3: TGTGCCAGTAGTAGATACAGGGGGAAGAGCACTGAAGCTTTCTTT. Drawing the rest from reference TRBV19 and TRBJ1-1, the complete variable domain is DGGITQSPKYLFRKEGQNVTLSCEQNLNHDAMYWYRQDPGQGLRLIYYSQIVNDFQKGDIAEGYSVSREKKESFPLTVTSAQKNPTAFYLCASSRYRGKSTEAFFGQGTRLTVV.

This clone was observed once. This chain uses TRBV7-9 with TRBJ2-7, with TRBD2 matching over 9 bases. Germline loops: CDR1 SEHNR, CDR2 FQNEAQ (reference sequence). V lost 8 bases, J lost 2 bases, and 1 base stayed unmatched. The CDR3 has 12 residues. In DNA form, the CDR3 reads TGTGCCAGCCGCGGGGGGGCCTACGAGCAGTACTTC. Encoded protein: CASRGGAYEQYF.

CDR3 residues: CADPPGLNNEQFF. The CDR3 region has the DNA TGTGCCGACCCTCCGGGACTAAACAATGAGCAGTTCTTC. J is TRBJ2-1 and V is TRBV7-2; 7 positions agree with TRBD2. The V segment lost 11 bases and the J segment 5 bases; nucleotides outside the gene matches: 9. This CDR3 region has 13 residues. In germline, CDR1 is SGHTA, CDR2 FQGNSA.

The chain has TRBV7-6 and TRBJ2-1; D might be TRBD1 (6 bases). Trimming cost V 7 bases and J 8 bases, with 15 bases left between them. The CDR3 spans 13 residues. Germline values: CDR1 SGHVS, CDR2 FNYEAQ. CDR3 coding DNA: TGTGCCAGCAATCCTGGTGGGGGCTATGAGCAGTTCTTC. It is translated as CASNPGGGYEQFF.

The rearrangement links TRBV11-2 to TRBJ2-7, with D maybe TRBD2 (6 bases). This CDR3 has 16 residues. Germline V lookup: CDR1 SGHAT, CDR2 FQNNGV. The V end lost 6 bases, the J end lost 3 bases, and 21 bases lay between the germline ends. The CDR3 sequence: CASRWGSGLGNYEQYF. CDR3 sequence (DNA): TGTGCCAGCAGGTGGGGCAGCGGGCTGGGAAACTACGAGCAGTACTTC.

The chain recombines TRBV5-6 with TRBJ2-7; weak D call: TRBD2 (6 bases). CDR3 length: 12 amino acids. The germline V and J ends were trimmed by 4 bases and 3 bases, with 8 bases remaining between them. CDR1 and CDR2 from the germline V gene are SGHDT and YYEEEE. DNA of the CDR3: TGTGCCAGCAGCGCCGGGAGCTACGAGCAGTACTTC. Translation: CASSAGSYEQYF.